These 7 T cell receptor beta chains were sequenced from one sample in a study of T cell responses to AZD1222 COVID-19 vaccine. Repertoires were generated with immunoSEQ multiplex PCR, while TCRdb's copy carries only in-frame clones and drops some. The sample includes fewer than 100,000 clones, around 94% of them seen just once. The sequencing used peripheral blood, collected on day 0 of AZD1222 vaccination. The receptors originated from an adult in good health.

This clone has just one count. The chain has TRBV7-9 and TRBJ2-5; D ambiguous. Germline V lookup: CDR1 SEHNR, CDR2 FQNEAQ (reference sequence). CDR3 length equals 14 residues. Trimming took 5 bases from V and 4 from J, leaving 14 bases between them. The CDR3 DNA reads as TGTGCCAGCAGCGCGACACTGACGGGAGAGACCCAGTACTTC. Translating gives CASSATLTGETQYF.

This clone was found a few times. The chain is built from TRBV29-1 and TRBJ2-1; a possible D gene is TRBD1 (5 bases). Trimming took 3 bases from V and 2 from J, leaving 8 bases between them. Germline CDR1 and CDR2: SQVTM and ANQGSEA. The CDR3 totals 13 residues. CDR3 region: CSVDGRAYNEQFF. CDR3 in DNA: TGCAGCGTTGATGGCAGGGCCTACAATGAGCAGTTCTTC.

This clone was counted a single time. The chain combines TRBV9 with TRBJ2-5; D unresolved. The germline gives CDR1 SGDLS, CDR2 YYNGEE. V was trimmed by 3 bases and J by 1 base, leaving 13 bases between them. The length of the CDR3 is 15 residues. The DNA for the CDR3 is TGTGCCAGCAGCGAATCCGGGCCTCTCCAAGAGACCCAGTACTTC. Amino acids: CASSESGPLQETQYF.

V usage is TRBV25-1 and J usage is TRBJ1-1; D might be TRBD1 (6 bases). The CDR3 length is 13 residues. Germline CDR1 MGHDK, CDR2 SYGVNS. V was trimmed by 3 bases and J by 8 bases, leaving 13 bases between them. The chain's CDR3 is CASSDLGGPEAFF. For the CDR3, the DNA is TGTGCCAGCAGTGACCTCGGGGGCCCCGAAGCTTTCTTT. Full variable domain (outside the CDR3, taken from reference TRBV25-1 and TRBJ1-1): EADIYQTPRYLVIGTGKKITLECSQTMGHDKMYWYQQDPGMELHLIHYSYGVNSTEKGDLSSESTVSRIRTEHFPLTLESARPSHTSQYLCASSDLGGPEAFFGQGTRLTVV.

V usage is TRBV6-2 or TRBV6-3 and J usage is TRBJ2-1, with D hard to call. V dropped 4 bases and J dropped 4 bases, with 11 bases sitting between them. Germline CDR1 is MNHEY and CDR2 is SVGEGT. The length of the CDR3 is 14 residues. This CDR3 reads CASSFARAYNEQFF. CDR3 bases: TGTGCCAGCAGTTTCGCACGGGCTTACAATGAGCAGTTCTTC.

V and J are TRBV6-5 and TRBJ2-2; maybe TRBD1 (6 bases). This CDR3 comprises 15 residues. Trimming took 5 bases from V and 1 from J, leaving 11 bases between them. Germline CDR1 reads MNHEY; CDR2 reads SVGAGI. CDR3 coding DNA: TGTGCCAGCAGTAGCCAGACAGGGAACACCGGGGAGCTGTTTTTT. The encoded protein is CASSSQTGNTGELFF.

This chain joins TRBV25-1 and TRBJ2-7; D assignment may be TRBD1 or TRBD2 (6 bases each). V lost 2 bases, J lost 3 bases, and 20 bases lay in between. The germline V gene encodes CDR1 MGHDK and CDR2 SYGVNS. The CDR3 consists of 17 residues. For the CDR3, the DNA is TGTGCCAGCAGTGAAAGGGGGGCGTGGTCACAGGGCTACGAGCAGTACTTC. Its protein product is CASSERGAWSQGYEQYF.